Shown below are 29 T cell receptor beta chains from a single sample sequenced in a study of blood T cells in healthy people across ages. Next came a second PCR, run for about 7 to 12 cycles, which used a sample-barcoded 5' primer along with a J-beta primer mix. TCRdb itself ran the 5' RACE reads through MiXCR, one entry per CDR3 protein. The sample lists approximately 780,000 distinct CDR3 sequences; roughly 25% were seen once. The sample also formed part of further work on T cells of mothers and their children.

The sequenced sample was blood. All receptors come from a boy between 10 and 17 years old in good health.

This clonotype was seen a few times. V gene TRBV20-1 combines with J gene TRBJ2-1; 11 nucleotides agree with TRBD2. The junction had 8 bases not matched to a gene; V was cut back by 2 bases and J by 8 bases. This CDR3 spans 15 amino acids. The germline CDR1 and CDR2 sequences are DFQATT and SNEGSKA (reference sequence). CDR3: CSARPASGGFDEQFF. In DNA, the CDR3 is TGCAGTGCTAGACCTGCTAGCGGGGGGTTCGATGAGCAGTTCTTC.

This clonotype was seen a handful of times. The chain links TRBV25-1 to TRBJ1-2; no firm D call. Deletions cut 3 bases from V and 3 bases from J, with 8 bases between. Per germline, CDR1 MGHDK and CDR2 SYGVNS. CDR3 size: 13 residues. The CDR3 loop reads CASSEAGYYGYTF. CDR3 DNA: TGTGCCAGCAGTGAGGCGGGCTACTATGGCTACACCTTC.

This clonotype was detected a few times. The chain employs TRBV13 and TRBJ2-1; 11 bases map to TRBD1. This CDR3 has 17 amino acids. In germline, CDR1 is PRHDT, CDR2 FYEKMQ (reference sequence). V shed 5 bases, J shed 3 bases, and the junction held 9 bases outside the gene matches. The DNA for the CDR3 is TGTGCCAGCAGCACCGGGACAGGGGGGCATGACTACAATGAGCAGTTCTTC. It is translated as CASSTGTGGHDYNEQFF. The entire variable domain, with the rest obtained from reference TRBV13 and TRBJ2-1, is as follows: AAGVIQSPRHLIKEKRETATLKCYPIPRHDTVYWYQQGPGQDPQFLISFYEKMQSDKGSIPDRFSAQQFSDYHSELNMSSLELGDSALYFCASSTGTGGHDYNEQFFGPGTRLTVL.

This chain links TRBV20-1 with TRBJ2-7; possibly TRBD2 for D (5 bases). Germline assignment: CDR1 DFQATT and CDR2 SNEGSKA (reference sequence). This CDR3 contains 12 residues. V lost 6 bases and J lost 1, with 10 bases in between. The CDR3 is CSAAGPSYEQYF. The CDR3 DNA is TGCAGTGCGGCGGGTCCGTCCTACGAGCAGTACTTC.

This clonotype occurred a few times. The CDR3 spells CASSYSGEQGMSFF. The DNA for the CDR3 is TGTGCCAGCAGTTACTCCGGGGAACAGGGAATGTCTTTCTTT. The chain has TRBV6-7 and TRBJ1-1; D possibly corresponds to TRBD1 (6 bases). TRBV6-7 is filed as an ORF, its function uncertain. CDR3 size: 14 residues. Deletions cut 0 bases from V and 12 bases from J, with 17 bases between.

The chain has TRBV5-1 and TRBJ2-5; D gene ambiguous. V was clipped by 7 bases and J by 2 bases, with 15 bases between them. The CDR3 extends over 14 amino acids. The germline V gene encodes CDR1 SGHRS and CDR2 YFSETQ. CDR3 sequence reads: CASSLRAEQETQYF. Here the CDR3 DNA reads TGCGCCAGCTCACTTCGCGCAGAGCAAGAGACCCAGTACTTC.

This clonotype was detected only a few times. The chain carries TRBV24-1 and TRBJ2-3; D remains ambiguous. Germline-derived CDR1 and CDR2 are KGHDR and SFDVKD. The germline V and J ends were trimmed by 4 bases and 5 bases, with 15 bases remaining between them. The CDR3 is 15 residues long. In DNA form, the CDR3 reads TGTGCCACCAGTGAGGCCGTGGGCCAGATAGATACGCAGTATTTT. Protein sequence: CATSEAVGQIDTQYF.

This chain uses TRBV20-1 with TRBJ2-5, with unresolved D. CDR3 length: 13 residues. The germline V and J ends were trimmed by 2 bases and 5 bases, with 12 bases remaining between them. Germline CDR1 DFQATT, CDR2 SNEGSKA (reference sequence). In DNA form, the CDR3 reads TGCAGTGCTAGAAACCGGGCGGCGGAGACCCAGTACTTC. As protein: CSARNRAAETQYF.

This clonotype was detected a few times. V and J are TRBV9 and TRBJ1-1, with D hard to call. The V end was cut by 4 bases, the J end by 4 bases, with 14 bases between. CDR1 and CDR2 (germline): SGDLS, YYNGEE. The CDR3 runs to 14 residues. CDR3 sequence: CASSPADPSTEAFF. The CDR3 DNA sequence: TGTGCCAGCAGCCCAGCCGACCCTAGCACTGAAGCTTTCTTT. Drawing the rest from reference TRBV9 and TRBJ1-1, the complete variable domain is DSGVTQTPKHLITATGQRVTLRCSPRSGDLSVYWYQQSLDQGLQFLIQYYNGEERAKGNILERFSAQQFPDLHSELNLSSLELGDSALYFCASSPADPSTEAFFGQGTRLTVV.

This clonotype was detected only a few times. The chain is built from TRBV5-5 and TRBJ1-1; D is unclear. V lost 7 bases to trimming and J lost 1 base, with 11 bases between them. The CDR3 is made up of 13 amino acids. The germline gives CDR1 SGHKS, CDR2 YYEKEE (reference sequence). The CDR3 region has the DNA TGTGCCAGCGGCGGAGCGCCGAACACTGAAGCTTTCTTT. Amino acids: CASGGAPNTEAFF.

Here the CDR3 DNA reads TGTGCCAGCAGACAGGGGGCCTATGAGACCCAGTACTTC. Encoded protein: CASRQGAYETQYF. The chain couples TRBV2 to TRBJ2-5, with 9 bases fitting TRBD1. With V trimmed by 6 bases and J by 5 bases, 4 bases remained unmatched. The CDR3 has 13 residues. The germline CDR1 and CDR2 sequences are SNHLY and FYNNEI. Filled out from reference TRBV2 and TRBJ2-5, the complete variable domain reads EPEVTQTPSHQVTQMGQEVILRCVPISNHLYFYWYRQILGQKVEFLVSFYNNEISEKSEIFDDQFSVERPDGSNFTLKIRSTKLEDSAMYFCASRQGAYETQYFGPGTRLLVL.

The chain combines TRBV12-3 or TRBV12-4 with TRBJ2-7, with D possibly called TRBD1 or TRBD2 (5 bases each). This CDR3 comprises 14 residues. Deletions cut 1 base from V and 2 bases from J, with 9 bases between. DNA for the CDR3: TGTGCCAGCAGTTTAGACGGGACGACCTACGAGCAGTACTTC. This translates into CASSLDGTTYEQYF.

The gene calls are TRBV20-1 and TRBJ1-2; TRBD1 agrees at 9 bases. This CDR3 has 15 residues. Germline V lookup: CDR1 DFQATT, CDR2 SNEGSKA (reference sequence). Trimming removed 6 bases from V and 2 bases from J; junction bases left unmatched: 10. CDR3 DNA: TGCAGTGCCCAGGACAGGGGAAGGGGCAACTATGGCTACACCTTC. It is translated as CSAQDRGRGNYGYTF.

CDR3 DNA: TGTGCCAGCAGTTTAAACCTCGGATACGAGCAGTACTTC. Encoded protein: CASSLNLGYEQYF. V usage is TRBV28 and J usage is TRBJ2-5; D gene ambiguous. The end of the DNA is better explained by TRBJ2-7, so the J call may be wrong. There are 13 residues in the CDR3. Per the germline V gene, CDR1 is MDHEN and CDR2 is SYDVKM.

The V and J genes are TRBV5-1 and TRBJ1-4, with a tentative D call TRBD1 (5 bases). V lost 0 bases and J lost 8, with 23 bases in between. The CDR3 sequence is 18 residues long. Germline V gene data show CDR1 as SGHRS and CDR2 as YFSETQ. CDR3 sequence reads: CASSLVAGTSQMKEKLFF. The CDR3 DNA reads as TGCGCCAGCAGCTTGGTGGCAGGGACCTCCCAAATGAAAGAAAAACTGTTTTTT.

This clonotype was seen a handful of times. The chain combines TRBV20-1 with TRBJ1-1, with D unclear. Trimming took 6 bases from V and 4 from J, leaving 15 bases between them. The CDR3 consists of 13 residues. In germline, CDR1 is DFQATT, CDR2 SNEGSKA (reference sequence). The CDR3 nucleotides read TGCAGTGCGCCTCGTGGTGGAGGCACTGAAGCTTTCTTT. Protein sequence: CSAPRGGGTEAFF.

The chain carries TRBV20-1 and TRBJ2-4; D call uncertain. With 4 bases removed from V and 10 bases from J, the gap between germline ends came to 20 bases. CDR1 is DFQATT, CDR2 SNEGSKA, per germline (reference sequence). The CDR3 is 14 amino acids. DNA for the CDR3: TGCAGTGCTAAGACGACTGACGCCTTACTTATTCAGTACTTC. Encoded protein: CSAKTTDALLIQYF.

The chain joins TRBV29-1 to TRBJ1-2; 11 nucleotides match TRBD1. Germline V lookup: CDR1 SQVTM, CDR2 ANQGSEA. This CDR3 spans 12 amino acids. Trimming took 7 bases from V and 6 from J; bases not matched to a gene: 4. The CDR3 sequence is CSAGTGGNGYTF. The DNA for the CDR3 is TGCAGCGCCGGGACAGGGGGAAATGGCTACACCTTC. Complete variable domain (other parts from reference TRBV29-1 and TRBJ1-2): SAVISQKPSRDICQRGTSLTIQCQVDSQVTMMFWYRQQPGQSLTLIATANQGSEATYESGFVIDKFPISRPNLTFSTLTVSNMSPEDSSIYLCSAGTGGNGYTFGSGTRLTVV.

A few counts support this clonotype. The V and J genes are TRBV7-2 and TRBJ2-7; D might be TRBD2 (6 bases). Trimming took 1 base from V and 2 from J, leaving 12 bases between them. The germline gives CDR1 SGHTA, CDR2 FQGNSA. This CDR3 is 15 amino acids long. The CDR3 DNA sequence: TGTGCCAGCAGCTTAGGCGGGGAAAGGGCCTACGAGCAGTACTTC. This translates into CASSLGGERAYEQYF.

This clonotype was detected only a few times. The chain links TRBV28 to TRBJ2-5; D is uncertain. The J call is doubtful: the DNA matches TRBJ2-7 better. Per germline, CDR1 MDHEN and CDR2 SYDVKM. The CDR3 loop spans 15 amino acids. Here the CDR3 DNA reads TGTGCCAGCAGTTTCTCCCTAGACCTAAGCTACGAGCAGTACTTC. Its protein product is CASSFSLDLSYEQYF.

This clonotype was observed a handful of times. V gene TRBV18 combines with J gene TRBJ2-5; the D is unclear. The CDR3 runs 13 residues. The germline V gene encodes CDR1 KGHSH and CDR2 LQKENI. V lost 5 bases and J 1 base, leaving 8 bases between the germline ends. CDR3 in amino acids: CASSSHAQETQYF. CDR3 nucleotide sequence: TGTGCCAGCTCATCTCACGCCCAAGAGACCCAGTACTTC.

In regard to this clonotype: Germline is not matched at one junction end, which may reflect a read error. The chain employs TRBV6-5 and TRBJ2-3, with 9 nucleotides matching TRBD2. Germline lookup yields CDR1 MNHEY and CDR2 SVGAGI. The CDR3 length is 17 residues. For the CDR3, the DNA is TGTGCCAGCAGTTACTCGAGGAGCGGGGGGCACACAGATACACAGTATTTT. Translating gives CASSYSRSGGHTDTQYF.

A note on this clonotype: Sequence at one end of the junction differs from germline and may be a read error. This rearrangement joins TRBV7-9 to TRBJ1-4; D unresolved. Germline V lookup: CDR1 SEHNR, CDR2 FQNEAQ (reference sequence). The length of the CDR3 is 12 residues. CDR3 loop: CASRSDDEKLSF. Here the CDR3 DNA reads TGTGCCAGCAGATCGGATGATGAAAAACTGTCTTTT.

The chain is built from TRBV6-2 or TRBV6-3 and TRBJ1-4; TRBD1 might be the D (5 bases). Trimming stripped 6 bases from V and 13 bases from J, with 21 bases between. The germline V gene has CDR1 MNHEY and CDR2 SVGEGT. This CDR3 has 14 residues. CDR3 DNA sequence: TGTGCCAGCAGATACCGGCAGGGTTATTTACGACTGTTTTTT. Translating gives CASRYRQGYLRLFF.

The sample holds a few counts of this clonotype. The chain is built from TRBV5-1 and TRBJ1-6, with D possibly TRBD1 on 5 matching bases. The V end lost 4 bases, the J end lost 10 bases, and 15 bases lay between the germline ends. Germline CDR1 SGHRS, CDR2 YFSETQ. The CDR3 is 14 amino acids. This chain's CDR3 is CASSPGILDSPLHF. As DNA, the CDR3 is TGCGCCAGCAGCCCAGGGATATTGGACTCACCCCTCCACTTT.

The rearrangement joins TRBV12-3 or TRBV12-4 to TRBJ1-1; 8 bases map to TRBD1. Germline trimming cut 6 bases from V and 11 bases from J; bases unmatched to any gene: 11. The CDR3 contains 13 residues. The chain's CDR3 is CASRDRDRGEAFF. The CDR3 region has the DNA TGTGCCAGCAGGGACAGGGATCGCGGTGAGGCTTTCTTT.

The CDR3 DNA reads as TGTGCCAGCAGCTTAGGGACCGAATCATTCAATCAGCCCCAGCATTTT. This codes for CASSLGTESFNQPQHF. The chain is built from TRBV28 and TRBJ1-5; TRBD1 might be the D (5 bases). The CDR3 totals 16 residues. Germline CDR1 and CDR2: MDHEN and SYDVKM. The V and J ends lost 6 bases and 3 bases respectively, with 18 bases between them.

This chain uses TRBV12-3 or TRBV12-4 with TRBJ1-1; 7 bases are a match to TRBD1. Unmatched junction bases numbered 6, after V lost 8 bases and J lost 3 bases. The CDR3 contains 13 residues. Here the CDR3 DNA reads TGTGCCAGCGACAGGGCGAGGGACACTGAAGCTTTCTTT. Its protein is CASDRARDTEAFF.

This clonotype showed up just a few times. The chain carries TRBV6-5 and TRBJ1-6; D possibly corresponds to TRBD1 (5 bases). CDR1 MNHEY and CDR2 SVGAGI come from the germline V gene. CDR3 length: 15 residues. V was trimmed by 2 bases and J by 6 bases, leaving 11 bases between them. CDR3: CASSYLGGVNSPLHF. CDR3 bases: TGTGCCAGCAGTTACCTGGGGGGAGTTAATTCACCCCTCCACTTT.